The clone carrying this T cell receptor beta chain was seen a few times. PCR primers comprised 60 Vbeta and 13 Jbeta primers. Here immunoSEQ multiplex PCR was the method, and the copy in TCRdb shows in-frame clones only, minus some. The table lists under 250,000 clones, around four fifths of them singletons. This record belongs to a study of cytomegalovirus exposure and HLA in healthy donors. Looked up from germline, CDR1 is SGHTA and CDR2 is FQGNSA. V was trimmed by 6 bases and J by 0 bases, leaving 12 bases between them. This CDR3 spans 14 amino acids. This clonotype originated in a woman aged 40 to 50 in good health and CMV-seronegative. The source material was PBMCs. The V gene is TRBV7-2, the J gene TRBJ2-7, with a possible D match to TRBD1 (5 bases). CDR3 amino acids: CASRRDSNSYEQYF. Here the CDR3 DNA reads TGTGCCAGCAGACGCGACAGTAACTCCTACGAGCAGTACTTC.